What follows are 15 T cell receptor beta chains derived from one specimen sequenced in a study of CD4 and CD8 cells across lung adenocarcinoma regions. From the PCR reads, TCRdb called clonotypes with MiXCR, one entry per CDR3 protein. The sample includes under 10,000 distinct CDR3 sequences, roughly 45% of them seen just once. Sequencing input: CD4+ T cells from the margin of a lung tumor. All receptors derive from a female donor with lung adenocarcinoma. The CD4 and CD8 labels of this study may be unreliable.

This clonotype was detected many times. The rearrangement links TRBV5-1 to TRBJ2-1, with D possibly matching TRBD1 (6 bases). This CDR3 is 14 amino acids long. Trimming removed 0 bases from V and 6 bases from J, with 10 bases in between. Germline CDR1 and CDR2: SGHRS and YFSETQ. Written as DNA, the CDR3 is TGCGCCAGCAGCTTGGATGCAGGGGTCAATGAGCAGTTCTTC. Translating gives CASSLDAGVNEQFF.

The chain combines TRBV20-1 with TRBJ2-3, with 7 bases identical to TRBD2. CDR3 length: 18 amino acids. Germline CDR1 is DFQATT and CDR2 is SNEGSKA (reference sequence). Trimming removed 5 bases from V and 3 bases from J; junction bases left unmatched: 20. In DNA, the CDR3 is TGCAGTGCTCCCCTCCAGCTAGTAGCGGGCCCTAGGACAGATACGCAGTATTTT. Translating gives CSAPLQLVAGPRTDTQYF.

The chain has TRBV6-1 and TRBJ1-4; D possibly corresponds to TRBD1 (5 bases). CDR1 is MNHNS and CDR2 is SASEGT in the germline V gene. Trimming left V 3 bases short and J 8 bases short, with 13 bases between. The CDR3 consists of 14 residues. The CDR3 region has the DNA TGTGCCAGCAGTGAGGGGGTATTCGAAGAAAAACTGTTTTTT. Protein: CASSEGVFEEKLFF.

The rearrangement uses TRBV4-1 and TRBJ1-1, with D uncertain. The CDR3 loop spans 13 amino acids. Germline V lookup: CDR1 MGHRA, CDR2 YSYEKL. V was shortened by 3 bases and J by 0 bases, with 5 bases between the two germline ends. CDR3 coding DNA: TGCGCCAGCAGCCACCCCCTGAACACTGAAGCTTTCTTT. Its protein product is CASSHPLNTEAFF.

As regards this clonotype: One end of the junction is discordant with germline, which a read error may explain. J is TRBJ2-4 and V is TRBV6-1; D possibly corresponds to TRBD2 (7 bases). Germline V lookup: CDR1 MNHNS, CDR2 SASEGT. CDR3 length: 15 residues. CDR3 region: CASGPGGLDQNIQYF. Written as DNA, the CDR3 is TGTGCCAGCGGCCCGGGGGGCCTTGACCAAAACATCCAGTACTTC.

At least ten counts were recorded for this clonotype. The gene calls are TRBV6-5 and TRBJ2-5, with TRBD1 identical over 12 bases. The J call may not be correct, given that the DNA end is closer to TRBJ2-7. The germline gives CDR1 MNHEY, CDR2 SVGAGI. CDR3 length equals 18 residues. CDR3 loop: CASSYSNGMGQGAYEQYF. DNA of the CDR3: TGTGCCAGCAGTTACTCAAATGGTATGGGACAGGGGGCGTACGAGCAGTACTTC.

This clonotype turned up a few times. V usage is TRBV6-1 and J usage is TRBJ1-6; 9 bases are shared with TRBD1. With V trimmed by 4 bases and J by 5 bases, 0 bases remained unmatched. The CDR3 runs 14 residues. The germline gives CDR1 MNHNS, CDR2 SASEGT. The CDR3 sequence is CASSGTGDNSPLHF. CDR3 nucleotides: TGTGCCAGCAGTGGGACAGGGGATAATTCACCCCTCCACTTT.

This clonotype has a handful of counts. J is TRBJ2-5 and V is TRBV10-3, with TRBD2 matching over 13 bases. There are 16 residues in the CDR3. Trimming at V came to 2 bases and at J to 4 bases, leaving 4 bases not matched to a gene. Germline CDR1 reads ENHRY; CDR2 reads SYGVKD. DNA of the CDR3: TGTGCCATCAGTGAGCCCCGACTAGCGGGAGGAGAGACCCAGTACTTC. Protein: CAISEPRLAGGETQYF.

The chain is built from TRBV6-1 and TRBJ2-1; 13 bases match TRBD2. The J call may be faulty, since TRBJ2-5 better matches the DNA end. CDR1 is MNHNS, CDR2 SASEGT, per germline. This CDR3 contains 13 residues. CDR3 region: CASRGLAGVNQYF. In nucleotides, the CDR3 is TGTGCCAGCAGAGGACTAGCGGGAGTGAACCAGTACTTC.

As concerns this clonotype: One end of the junction does not line up with germline, which may come from a read error. J is TRBJ2-4 and V is TRBV6-1; either TRBD1 or TRBD2 may supply D (5 bases each). Germline assignment: CDR1 MNHNS and CDR2 SASEGT. CDR3 size: 14 residues. DNA for the CDR3: TGTGCCAGCAGGGGACCTTGCGGCAAAGACACGCAGTACTTT. Its protein product is CASRGPCGKDTQYF.

This clonotype has at least ten counts. The rearrangement uses TRBV4-1 and TRBJ2-1, with TRBD1 matching 8 bases. The germline V gene has CDR1 MGHRA and CDR2 YSYEKL. Unmatched junction bases numbered 5, after V lost 4 bases and J lost 0 bases. The CDR3 has 16 amino acids. CDR3 DNA sequence: TGCGCCAGCAGCCCTATAGGACAGGGCTCCTACAATGAGCAGTTCTTC. Translated, it gives CASSPIGQGSYNEQFF.

The chain combines TRBV6-1 with TRBJ2-3; D is undetermined. The CDR3 covers 14 residues. The V gene lost 2 bases and the J gene lost 3 bases, with 9 bases spanning the gap. Germline assignment: CDR1 MNHNS and CDR2 SASEGT. CDR3 DNA: TGTGCCAGCAGTGAATCCATATCTACAGATACGCAGTATTTT. Encoded protein: CASSESISTDTQYF.

This clonotype has more than one count but fewer than ten. This chain links TRBV6-5 with TRBJ1-2; D is unresolved. The CDR3 is made up of 18 amino acids. V shed 4 bases and J shed 1 base, with 22 bases lying between them. Germline CDR1 and CDR2: MNHEY and SVGAGI. The CDR3 DNA reads TGTGCCAGCAGTTCCTCTGGGGTGGGTCGTAAAAATAACTATGGCTACACCTTC. This encodes CASSSSGVGRKNNYGYTF.

V usage is TRBV6-1 and J usage is TRBJ2-3; TRBD2 matches 8 bases. The J call may be wrong; the DNA end is better matched by TRBJ2-1. The CDR3 covers 15 residues. The V gene's germline CDR1 is MNHNS and CDR2 SASEGT. CDR3 region: CASSGDGRAGNEQFF. Here the CDR3 DNA reads TGTGCCAGCAGTGGAGACGGGAGGGCCGGCAATGAGCAGTTCTTC.

The chain joins TRBV27 to TRBJ2-3, with D perhaps matching TRBD1 (5 bases). Germline assignment: CDR1 MNHEY and CDR2 SMNVEV (reference sequence). The germline V and J ends were trimmed by 6 bases and 12 bases, with 28 bases remaining between them. The CDR3 sequence is 16 residues long. CDR3 residues: CASRFKGLGAKNIQYF. Here the CDR3 DNA reads TGTGCCAGCAGATTTAAGGGGCTGGGCGCAAAAAACATTCAGTATTTT.